A single sample gave rise to the 20 T cell receptor beta chains below, sequenced in a study of shared clonotypes between healthy human individuals. The assay was immunoSEQ multiplex PCR, and TCRdb's table has in-frame clones only and misses some. The sample lists some 2.3 million clones; more than 85% were seen once. Sample: naive CD4+ T cells from PBMCs. Subset specified: CD45RA+ positively selected. These TCRs come from a man aged 18 to 35 in good health. Some clones in this sample may be carry-over from other donors' samples.

The rearrangement uses TRBV4-2 and TRBJ2-7; 13 nucleotides line up with TRBD2. The germline CDR1 and CDR2 sequences are LGHNA and YNFKEQ. V gave up 0 bases and J gave up 3 bases; unmatched junction bases: 8. The CDR3 runs 18 residues. This chain's CDR3 is CASSQDRLAGGPLYEQYF. The CDR3 coding sequence is TGTGCCAGCAGCCAAGATCGACTAGCGGGAGGCCCCCTCTACGAGCAGTACTTC.

This sequence joins TRBV7-2 and TRBJ2-1; D possibly corresponds to TRBD1 (6 bases). CDR3 size: 15 residues. Per germline, CDR1 SGHTA and CDR2 FQGNSA. Trimming removed 6 bases from V and 4 bases from J, with 16 bases in between. The CDR3: CASRSSGTPYNEQFF. CDR3 DNA sequence: TGTGCCAGCAGATCCTCCGGGACACCTTACAATGAGCAGTTCTTC.

The chain employs TRBV6-5 and TRBJ2-2; D may be TRBD2 (5 bases). This CDR3 contains 16 residues. Germline lookup yields CDR1 MNHEY and CDR2 SVGAGI. Trimming shortened V by 2 bases and J by 6 bases, and 16 bases separated the two germline ends. CDR3 sequence (DNA): TGTGCCAGCAGTTACCGTGCAGGACTCCCGGCCGGGGAGCTGTTTTTT. Translated: CASSYRAGLPAGELFF.

The chain is built from TRBV5-1 and TRBJ2-7, with D perhaps being TRBD1 or TRBD2 (5 bases each). CDR3 length: 16 residues. V lost 5 bases and J 2 bases, leaving 20 bases between the germline ends. Germline CDR1 SGHRS, CDR2 YFSETQ. The CDR3 bases are TGCGCCAGCAGTGTCGTCTCCGGGACGGACACCTACGAGCAGTACTTC. It specifies CASSVVSGTDTYEQYF.

Comments on this clone: Other DNA sequences within the sample encode an identical CDR3. This sequence joins TRBV5-1 and TRBJ2-7; TRBD2 matches at 12 bases. The germline V gene encodes CDR1 SGHRS and CDR2 YFSETQ. V dropped 2 bases and J dropped 1; count of bases not matched to a gene: 4. The CDR3 extends over 16 amino acids. The CDR3 region is CASSLGLAGLSYEQYF. In DNA form, the CDR3 reads TGCGCCAGCAGCTTAGGACTAGCGGGGCTTTCCTACGAGCAGTACTTC.

The chain is built from TRBV7-2 and TRBJ2-7; 7 bases are a match to TRBD1. The V gene's germline CDR1 is SGHTA and CDR2 FQGNSA. The CDR3 sequence is 14 residues long. The V gene end was trimmed by 5 bases and the J gene end by 13 bases; junction bases not matched to a gene: 17. This CDR3 reads CASSPEGLTGHLYF. In DNA, the CDR3 is TGTGCCAGCAGCCCCGAAGGACTGACAGGGCATCTTTACTTC.

Concerning this clone itself: Germline is not matched at one junction end, which may reflect a read error. This sample also contains other DNA sequences that code for the same CDR3. The chain employs TRBV5-6 and TRBJ2-7, with TRBD1 matching 9 bases. The CDR3 loop spans 12 amino acids. The V gene's germline CDR1 is SGHDT and CDR2 YYEEEE. The CDR3, as DNA: TGCGCCAGCAGTTGGACAGGGGAGGAGCAGTACTTC. Translation: CASSWTGEEQYF. The full variable domain, in which reference TRBV5-6 and TRBJ2-7 provide the parts outside the CDR3, is DAGVTQSPTHLIKTRGQQVTLRCSPKSGHDTVSWYQQALGQGPQFIFQYYEEEERQRGNFPDRFSGHQFPNYSSELNVNALLLGDSALYLCASSWTGEEQYFGPGTRLTVT.

The chain recombines TRBV4-1 with TRBJ2-3; D may be TRBD1 (6 bases). The ends were cut back, 0 bases at V and 6 bases at J, with 13 bases in the middle. Germline V gene sequence: CDR1 MGHRA, CDR2 YSYEKL. The CDR3 extends over 15 amino acids. The DNA for the CDR3 is TGCGCCAGCAGCCAAGAACGTCCAGGGGTTGATACGCAGTATTTT. Translating it yields CASSQERPGVDTQYF.

This chain links TRBV11-2 with TRBJ2-7; TRBD2 matches 10 bases. Germline CDR1 and CDR2: SGHAT and FQNNGV. Losses at the gene ends were 5 bases for V and 7 bases for J; bases not matched to a gene: 11. CDR3 length: 15 amino acids. The CDR3 bases are TGTGCCAGCAGCCTCGCCCTAGCGGGAGTTCTTGAGCAGTACTTC. Protein sequence: CASSLALAGVLEQYF.

A few counts support this clone. The rearrangement joins TRBV5-1 to TRBJ1-2; 8 bases align to TRBD1. The germline V gene encodes CDR1 SGHRS and CDR2 YFSETQ. The CDR3 runs 17 residues. The ends lost 0 bases at V and 5 bases at J; junction bases unmatched: 12. The CDR3 loop is CASSLVLTGGAPYGYTF. The CDR3 nucleotides read TGCGCCAGCAGCTTGGTTCTAACAGGGGGGGCTCCGTATGGCTACACCTTC.

This clone has just one count. The J gene is TRBJ1-4, the V gene TRBV27, with 7 bases identical to TRBD1. V trimming: 4 bases; J trimming: 2 bases; junction bases outside the gene matches: 10. Germline CDR1 reads MNHEY; CDR2 reads SMNVEV (reference sequence). This CDR3 comprises 17 residues. The CDR3 sequence is CASSSRRGWRTNEKLFF. The CDR3, as DNA: TGTGCCAGCAGTTCACGCAGGGGGTGGAGGACTAATGAAAAACTGTTTTTT.

Note on this clone: One end of the junction is discordant with germline, which a read error may explain. This chain joins TRBV19 and TRBJ2-5, with a tentative D call TRBD2 (6 bases). Germline values: CDR1 LNHDA, CDR2 SQIVND (reference sequence). The CDR3 is made up of 14 amino acids. The CDR3: CVSSSLQGGETQYF. The DNA for the CDR3 is TGTGTCAGTAGTTCGCTCCAGGGAGGAGAGACCCAGTACTTC.

The gene calls are TRBV4-2 and TRBJ2-3; D gene ambiguous. The ends were cut back, 1 base at V and 1 base at J, with 12 bases in the middle. CDR1 is LGHNA and CDR2 is YNFKEQ in the germline V gene. The CDR3 extends over 16 amino acids. CDR3 DNA: TGTGCCAGCAGCCAAGCCCGTGGGGTAGGCACAGATACGCAGTATTTT. Protein sequence: CASSQARGVGTDTQYF.

V is TRBV6-4 and J is TRBJ1-2; a weak D match, TRBD1 (5 bases). Trimming stripped 0 bases from V and 0 bases from J, with 8 bases between. The CDR3 extends over 15 amino acids. Looked up from germline, CDR1 is MRHNA and CDR2 is SNTAGT. The CDR3 sequence: CASSDSGDSNYGYTF. The CDR3 coding sequence is TGTGCCAGCAGTGACTCGGGGGATTCTAACTATGGCTACACCTTC.

The chain has TRBV6-5 and TRBJ2-1; the match to TRBD2 covers 8 bases. Germline CDR1 MNHEY, CDR2 SVGAGI. This CDR3 is built from 15 residues. The V and J ends lost 6 bases and 5 bases, in that order; junction bases with no gene match: 9. CDR3 sequence (DNA): TGTGCCAGCAGCCCCGGGAGGGCCAGGGACAATGAGCAGTTCTTC. It codes for CASSPGRARDNEQFF.

This sequence joins TRBV28 and TRBJ2-7; the D gene is possibly TRBD2 (7 bases). With 5 bases removed from V and 3 bases from J, the gap between germline ends came to 14 bases. CDR3 size: 14 residues. Germline V lookup: CDR1 MDHEN, CDR2 SYDVKM. CDR3 DNA: TGTGCCAGCAGTCTTGGGGGGGCGATCTACGAGCAGTACTTC. Its protein is CASSLGGAIYEQYF. Using reference TRBV28 and TRBJ2-7 for the parts outside the CDR3, the full variable domain is DVKVTQSSRYLVKRTGEKVFLECVQDMDHENMFWYRQDPGLGLRLIYFSYDVKMKEKGDIPEGYSVSREKKERFSLILESASTNQTSMYLCASSLGGAIYEQYFGPGTRLTVT.

This sequence joins TRBV6-1 and TRBJ2-5, with 12 bases matching TRBD2. The CDR3 is made up of 15 amino acids. Trimming took 4 bases from V and 14 from J; bases not matched to a gene: 14. The germline CDR1 and CDR2 sequences are MNHNS and SASEGT. DNA of the CDR3: TGTGCCAGCAGTGGAGGGGGGACTAGCGGGTACATGCCCTACTTC. Its translation is CASSGGGTSGYMPYF.

A remark on this clone: The same CDR3 arises from other DNA sequences in this sample as well. The rearrangement uses TRBV5-1 and TRBJ1-1; weak D call: TRBD1 (6 bases). The V and J ends lost 0 bases and 4 bases respectively, with 10 bases between them. The CDR3 has 14 residues. The germline gives CDR1 SGHRS, CDR2 YFSETQ. The CDR3 coding sequence is TGCGCCAGCAGCTTGGACAGGGCATCCACTGAAGCTTTCTTT. The encoded protein is CASSLDRASTEAFF.

This rearrangement joins TRBV7-2 to TRBJ2-3, with 8 bases lining up with TRBD2. V lost 6 bases and J lost 0; bases outside the gene matches: 8. CDR1 SGHTA and CDR2 FQGNSA come from the germline V gene. This CDR3 contains 16 residues. The CDR3 DNA is TGTGCCAGCAGAGTGAGGGCGGGAGGAAGCACAGATACGCAGTATTTT. It codes for CASRVRAGGSTDTQYF.

A single count supports this clone. V and J are TRBV5-1 and TRBJ2-1, with 8 bases matching TRBD2. CDR1 SGHRS and CDR2 YFSETQ come from the germline V gene. This CDR3 is 14 amino acids long. V lost 7 bases and J lost 4; bases outside the gene matches: 7. For the CDR3, the DNA is TGCGCCAGCTCCAGCGGGAGCCTTTACAATGAGCAGTTCTTC. This sequence encodes CASSSGSLYNEQFF.